This T cell receptor beta chain appears in the sequencing data of a study of cytomegalovirus exposure and HLA in healthy donors. The wider study: A previous analysis identified approximately 120 million unique TCR beta sequences derived from around 180 million T cells.

Primers: 60 Vbeta forward and 13 Jbeta reverse. TCRdb keeps only in-frame clones here, not all; method: immunoSEQ multiplex PCR. Among approximately 100,000 clones, around 9.1% were seen once, and the ten largest hold 5.8%. CDR1 MRHNA and CDR2 SNTAGT come from the germline V gene. After removal of 5 bases from V and 6 bases from J, the junction contained 6 bases not matched to a gene. The length of the CDR3 is 14 residues. This clone was observed many times. The material sequenced was PBMCs. This receptor was taken from a middle-aged man in good health and CMV-seropositive. The rearrangement uses TRBV6-4 and TRBJ1-5; 8 nucleotides match TRBD1. The CDR3 here is CASSPTGDGQPQHF. DNA of the CDR3: TGTGCCAGCAGTCCGACAGGGGACGGTCAGCCCCAGCATTTT.